This TCR beta chain was sequenced for a study of regulatory T cells in long-lasting Graves disease (dated by TCRdb to the early 2020s). Looking at the study overall: In the newly diagnosed Graves' disease group, patients had been taking antithyroid drugs for less than 3 months. Persistent Graves' disease patients were compared with newly diagnosed Graves' disease patients by peripheral blood TCR sequencing and RNA sequencing. The study was registered as a clinical trial and conducted in China. TCR sequencing covered approximately 13 persistent and roughly 20 newly diagnosed Graves' disease patients, some 33 samples in total. Results and caveats for the whole study, not just this receptor: Persistent patients shared more public clonotypes among themselves (around 2,500) than newly diagnosed patients did (about 1,000). As a limitation, the authors acknowledged that the small sample size may reduce accuracy. Compared with newly diagnosed patients, persistent Graves' disease patients had lower TCR Shannon entropy and fewer highly expanded clones, which suggests clonal expansion. Only the TCR beta chain was sequenced and analyzed. Persistent disease showed preferential use of TRBV28, TRBJ1-2 and TRBJ2-5, whereas newly diagnosed disease favored TRBV20-1 and TRBJ2-1. Because the primary lesion, thyroid tissue, could not be accessed, the study looked at peripheral blood alone.

The library was generated by multiplex PCR. Sequencing was carried out with an Illumina HiSeq 4000. iRepertoire HTBI primers and Arm-PCR amplification of CDR3 regions were used to construct TCR beta libraries. Before sequencing, the PCR products underwent gel purification. The study's processing was this. Across samples, around 58 TRBV and 13 to 15 TRBJ segments were identified and used for gene usage analysis of CDR3 amino acid clonotypes. COPE and FqMerger were used to merge filtered high-quality paired reads into contigs. BLAST was used to align contigs to IMGT TRBV, TRBD and TRBJ reference genes, with CDR3 defined following IMGT. Clonotypes above 0.1% frequency were classified as highly expanded clones. Shannon entropy was used to measure repertoire diversity, and the Gini coefficient was used to measure V-J evenness. A clonotype found in more than one individual was treated as public. TCRdb's own reprocessing of the public reads used fastp at Q25 and MiXCR and kept productive beta chains. One record per CDR3 amino acid sequence lists the most common genes and DNA. TCRdb assigned the V and J calls; the authors' analysis was not used. The sample table records about 420,000 distinct CDR3 sequences; about 15% of these occur just once. The ten biggest clones cover 23% of the sample.

CDR1 and CDR2 were assigned from the germline V gene as SGHTA and FQGTGA. The trim is 0 bases for V and 2 bases for J, with a gap of 5 bases between the germline ends. From the cysteine up to the phenylalanine, the CDR3 has a length of 15 residues. Here the CDR3 DNA is all that survives: 45 bases in frame from base 1. This clonotype has a count of ten or more. This receptor's antigen is unknown. There are no base qualities to consult, and no much larger clone falls within one base. The time point label for this specimen denotes: newly diagnosed GD, antithyroid drugs for less than 3 months. For both TCR sequencing and RNA sequencing, RNA was extracted from PBMCs in TRIzol. Graves' disease was diagnosed according to American Thyroid Association guidelines. Recruitment of patients was carried out at an endocrinology department in Xi'an, China. From each patient, about 9 milliliters of peripheral blood was collected into an EDTA anticoagulant tube. Ficoll Paque Plus density gradient separation was used to isolate PBMCs, and no further T cell sorting was performed. An Agilent 2100 Bioanalyzer and agarose gel were used to check RNA quality, and a NanoDrop 2000 was used to measure RNA concentration.

The same data also contributed to another study, on T cells in Graves' hyperthyroidism and ophthalmopathy. The second study also describes: Stable Graves' hyperthyroidism was defined as no progression to ophthalmopathy during 18 months of follow-up. Hyperthyroidism patients were newly diagnosed, had a disease duration of under 2 months, and were aged 18 to 65 years. The study excluded patients with uncontrolled infections, other autoimmune diseases, pregnancy or lactation. Clinical symptoms, serum thyroxine and TRAb, thyroid ultrasound, and orbital computed tomography formed the basis for the diagnoses. A first-round RT-PCR of the TCR CDR3 used the HTBI primer set with the Qiagen OneStep RT-PCR kit. Blood samples also contained most of the expanded thyroid clonotypes (frequency above 0.001), which suggests that blood repertoires may reflect thyroid immune responses. A 13 V-J signature model separated ophthalmopathy from stable hyperthyroidism, with around 88% sensitivity and just under 84% specificity in cross-validation and 80%/75% in testing. During validation, the model predicted progression to ophthalmopathy a median of approximately six months ahead of onset, with almost 71% sensitivity and almost 75% specificity. To identify TCR V-J signatures that set the groups apart, the researchers used a discovery cohort of about a hundred patients, made up of fewer than 50 with Graves' ophthalmopathy and 57 with stable Graves' hyperthyroidism. Prospective prediction of ophthalmopathy was tested in an independent validation cohort consisting of some 18 hyperthyroidism patients and 15 or so patients who later progressed to ophthalmopathy. For training and testing, the 80 to 100 patients in the discovery cohort were randomly divided in a 7:3 ratio. In addition, the study compared T-cell repertoires in thyroid tissue and in blood from about six Graves' hyperthyroidism patients. After blood sampling, hyperthyroidism patients were treated with methimazole at a starting dose of 30 mg daily, and ophthalmopathy patients were treated with high-dose intravenous methylprednisolone. A second multiplex PCR round built the libraries, followed by size selection and purification. Libraries were sequenced paired-end with 100 bp reads on an Illumina HiSeq2000. SOAPnuke was used to process the raw data, with reads discarded if the reads contained adapters or uncalled bases, had a mean Phred below 15, or lacked an exact constant-primer or identifier match. COPE v1.2.5 was used to merge the high-quality paired reads, and each unique nucleotide sequence was defined as a clonotype. MiTCR v1.1 was used to align the clonotypes against IMGT TRBV, TRBD and TRBJ reference segments. The analysis included only V-J combinations with a frequency above 0.0001, which together covered more than 99% of the repertoires. The TCS score was defined as the ratio of F50 (clonal expansion) to E x V (chaos), calculated using BLOSUM62-based TCRdist between CDR3 peptides within each V-J. Welch's t-statistics and random forest reduced fewer than 600 V-J features to roughly 13, which were used in a naive Bayes classifier (R e1071). No statistical method was used to fix the sample size in advance, and group allocation was not hidden from the investigators. According to the paper, TCR Vbeta CDR3 sequencing was carried out on some 130 peripheral blood samples, which came from 40 to 45 ophthalmopathy, 75 to 80 hyperthyroidism and about 17 progressor patients.

The sequencing here drew on peripheral blood mononuclear cells (PBMCs), taken at new diagnosis, from a patient treated with antithyroid drugs. The rearrangement joined TRBV7-3 to TRBJ2-6; the D gene remains uncertain. The receptor comes from a woman aged 18-35 years with Graves disease. Donor details come from another sample of the same person, matched by shared clones. The DNA sequence reads TGTGCCAGCAGCTTAACGTTACCTGGGGCCAACGTCCTGACTTTC. This yields the protein CASSLTLPGANVLTF.